This is a list of T cell receptor beta chains from one sample in a study of OX40 agonist ivuxolimab in advanced cancers. Data came from immunoSEQ multiplex PCR; TCRdb stores just in-frame clones and leaves some out. The profile covers about 89,000 clones, with 93% appearing a single time and 0.26% taken by the ten largest. The sample in question was CD4+ or CD8+ T cells sorted from blood, obtained in a trial of the OX40 agonist ivuxolimab. Every receptor here comes from an adult with an advanced solid tumor such as melanoma, head and neck, liver or kidney cancer. Both conserved end residues are part of each CDR3. The order of the fields is clone size, D gene, V gene, CDR3 protein. A D gene is named only where the DNA matches it firmly. A clone size is listed for some rows: how often the clone was seen (once, few, many), or a class if it is expanded.

clone size: NA; D gene: NA; V gene: TRBV7-3; CDR3 protein: CASSLQRASSYNEQFF
clone size: NA; D gene: NA; V gene: TRBV28; CDR3 protein: CASSTPGQPQHF
clone size: NA; D gene: NA; V gene: TRBV19; CDR3 protein: CATWVPRTNYGYTF
clone size: once; D gene: TRBD1; V gene: TRBV5-6; CDR3 protein: CASSFTGGNQPQHF
clone size: NA; D gene: NA; V gene: TRBV7-8; CDR3 protein: CASSYQSSTDTQYF
clone size: NA; D gene: TRBD1; V gene: TRBV4-1; CDR3 protein: CASSQARDSRGPDTQYF
clone size: once; D gene: NA; V gene: TRBV4-3; CDR3 protein: CASSQDPGHRSGNTIYF
clone size: NA; D gene: TRBD2; V gene: TRBV30; CDR3 protein: CACQLGGVGTDTQYF
clone size: NA; D gene: NA; V gene: TRBV2; CDR3 protein: CASSRRVLDTQYF
clone size: NA; D gene: TRBD1; V gene: TRBV4-2; CDR3 protein: CASSRTDRGHDGYTF
clone size: NA; D gene: TRBD1; V gene: TRBV28; CDR3 protein: CASSTPGQIYEQYF
clone size: NA; D gene: NA; V gene: TRBV4-1; CDR3 protein: CASSQVAKDGYTF
clone size: few; D gene: TRBD1; V gene: TRBV2; CDR3 protein: CASSENRGGETQYF
clone size: NA; D gene: NA; V gene: TRBV18; CDR3 protein: CASSPTRDEQYF
clone size: NA; D gene: NA; V gene: TRBV9; CDR3 protein: CASSVLGSTSSTDTQYF
clone size: NA; D gene: TRBD1; V gene: TRBV28; CDR3 protein: CALSRGQGTNTIYF
clone size: NA; D gene: NA; V gene: TRBV25-1; CDR3 protein: CASRDYPTGELFF
clone size: NA; D gene: NA; V gene: TRBV6-5; CDR3 protein: CASSYLTQPQHF
clone size: NA; D gene: NA; V gene: TRBV30; CDR3 protein: CACKPEGGTYNSPLHF
clone size: NA; D gene: NA; V gene: TRBV21-1; CDR3 protein: CASQQIRAETQYF
clone size: once; D gene: TRBD1; V gene: TRBV5-1; CDR3 protein: CASSLEGQGRSFF
clone size: NA; D gene: TRBD2; V gene: TRBV6-5; CDR3 protein: CASSYSPSGAQETQYF
clone size: NA; D gene: TRBD1; V gene: TRBV19; CDR3 protein: CASSVQGAYGNTIYF
clone size: NA; D gene: NA; V gene: TRBV28; CDR3 protein: CASRTPGSSHGYTF
clone size: NA; D gene: TRBD1; V gene: TRBV28; CDR3 protein: CASRPYRDRSYGYTF
clone size: NA; D gene: NA; V gene: TRBV9; CDR3 protein: CASSVEAMGSPLHF
clone size: once; D gene: NA; V gene: TRBV27; CDR3 protein: CASSVSGETQYF
clone size: NA; D gene: TRBD1; V gene: TRBV28; CDR3 protein: CASKGTGGGFNWPQHF
clone size: NA; D gene: NA; V gene: TRBV6-6; CDR3 protein: CASSHGQTYNEQFF
clone size: NA; D gene: TRBD2; V gene: TRBV15; CDR3 protein: CATTTGGSSTDTQYF
clone size: NA; D gene: NA; V gene: TRBV4-3; CDR3 protein: CASSQELLGGYTF
clone size: NA; D gene: NA; V gene: TRBV30; CDR3 protein: CAWSVGGSSYNEQFF
clone size: NA; D gene: NA; V gene: TRBV28; CDR3 protein: CASSPRGGLGAFF
clone size: NA; D gene: NA; V gene: TRBV27; CDR3 protein: CASSLYRGSTDTQYF
clone size: NA; D gene: TRBD2; V gene: TRBV9; CDR3 protein: CASSVSGRRHNEQFF
clone size: NA; D gene: TRBD1; V gene: TRBV7-8; CDR3 protein: CASSSPGTGPRGYTF
clone size: NA; D gene: NA; V gene: TRBV18; CDR3 protein: CASSPQGSSSYNEQFF
clone size: NA; D gene: NA; V gene: TRBV5-5; CDR3 protein: CASSLATISTYQETQYF
clone size: once; D gene: NA; V gene: TRBV5-1; CDR3 protein: CASSKQDQETQYF
clone size: NA; D gene: NA; V gene: TRBV5-1; CDR3 protein: CASSLDPGSYNEQFF
clone size: NA; D gene: TRBD2; V gene: TRBV6-5; CDR3 protein: CASRQAGVDTQYF
clone size: NA; D gene: TRBD1; V gene: TRBV4-2; CDR3 protein: CASSQDRDRGSYGYTF
clone size: NA; D gene: NA; V gene: TRBV4-2; CDR3 protein: CASSQDPLGSGANVLTF
clone size: NA; D gene: TRBD1; V gene: TRBV30; CDR3 protein: CAWSEGAVNQPQHF
clone size: NA; D gene: NA; V gene: TRBV5-1; CDR3 protein: CASSLARGTGNTIYF
clone size: NA; D gene: TRBD1; V gene: TRBV2; CDR3 protein: CASSGEGQGGFF
clone size: NA; D gene: NA; V gene: TRBV30; CDR3 protein: CAWSRGGDNSPLHF
clone size: NA; D gene: NA; V gene: TRBV15; CDR3 protein: CATSSWGDFSNEQFF
clone size: NA; D gene: TRBD1; V gene: TRBV29-1; CDR3 protein: CSVDTPTGVNTEAFF
clone size: NA; D gene: NA; V gene: TRBV5-8; CDR3 protein: CASSLGGAQNIQYF
clone size: NA; D gene: NA; V gene: TRBV15; CDR3 protein: CATSVQVGYGNEQFF